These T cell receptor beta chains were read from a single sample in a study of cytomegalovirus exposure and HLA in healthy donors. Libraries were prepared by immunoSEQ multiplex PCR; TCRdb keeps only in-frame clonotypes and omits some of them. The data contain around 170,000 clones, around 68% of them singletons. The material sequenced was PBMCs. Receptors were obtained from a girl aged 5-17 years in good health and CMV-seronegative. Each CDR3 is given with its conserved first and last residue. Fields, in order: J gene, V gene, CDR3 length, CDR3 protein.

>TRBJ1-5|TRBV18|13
CASSPWGDQPQHF
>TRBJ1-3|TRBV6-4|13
CAIPPRTVNTIYF
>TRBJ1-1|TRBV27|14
CASSLSWQATEAFF
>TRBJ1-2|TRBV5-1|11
CASSLTGAPSF
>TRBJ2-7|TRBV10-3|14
CAIGRDRISYEQYF
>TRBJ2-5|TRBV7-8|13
CASSPWAGETQYF
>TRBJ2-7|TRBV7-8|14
CASSLVGQRYEQYF
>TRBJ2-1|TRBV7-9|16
CASSLVLSVTYNEQFF
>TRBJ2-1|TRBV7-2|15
CASSPRGGNNNEQFF
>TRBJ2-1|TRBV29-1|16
CSVELWASGRDNEQFF
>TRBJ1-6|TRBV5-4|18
CASSLGSQGASYNSPLHF
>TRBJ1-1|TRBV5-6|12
CASSWSVSEAFF
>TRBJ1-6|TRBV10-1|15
CASSETTGVGAPLHF
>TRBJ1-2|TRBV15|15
CATSRDQQGAYGYTF
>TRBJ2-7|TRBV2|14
CASTADRDTYEQYF
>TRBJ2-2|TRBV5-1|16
CASYHDRGRHTGELFF
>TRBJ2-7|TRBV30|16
CAWRIPRRGVSYEQYF
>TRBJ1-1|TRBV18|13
CASSLDRDTEAFF
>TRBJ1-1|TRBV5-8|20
CASSLAVRRTVLTRDTEAFF
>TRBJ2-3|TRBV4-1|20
CASSQDGTSGGYGGTDTQYF
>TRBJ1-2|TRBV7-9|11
CASSLVMGYTF
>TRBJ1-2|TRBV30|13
CAWSANREVGVTF
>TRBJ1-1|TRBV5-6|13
CASSLVRGTEAFF
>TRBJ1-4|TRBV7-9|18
CASSLALRGGSTNEKLFF
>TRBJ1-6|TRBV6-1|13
CATQPTGVEPLHF
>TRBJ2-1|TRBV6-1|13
CASSEGELNEQFF
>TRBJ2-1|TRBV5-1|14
CASSSLVASNEQFF
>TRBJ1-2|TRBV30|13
CAWSVWRNYGYTF
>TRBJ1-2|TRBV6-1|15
CASTPAGGHHYGYTF
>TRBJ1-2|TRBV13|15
CASSSYGGSNYGYTF
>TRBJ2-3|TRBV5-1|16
CASSLAAGTSTDTQYF